Listed here are 29 T cell receptor beta chains from one sample, sequenced in a study of response to subunit inactivated influenza vaccine. TCRdb itself ran the RT-PCR reads through MiXCR, one entry per CDR3 protein. The sample records about 540,000 distinct CDR3 sequences, roughly a quarter being singletons. The same sample was also studied in work on T cells expressing NK-cell markers. Turning to that study: cDNA encoding TCR beta was synthesized via 5'RACE template switching incorporating UMIs.

Source: CD4+ T cells sorted from PBMCs, taken roughly 12 days after vaccination. The source of these receptors is a middle-aged man who received an inactivated influenza vaccine.

This clonotype has just a few counts. The gene calls are TRBV6-2 or TRBV6-3 and TRBJ1-1, with a weak D call TRBD1 (5 bases). This CDR3 spans 17 amino acids. CDR1 and CDR2 (germline): MNHEY, SVGEGT. Trimming removed 3 bases at V and 0 bases at J, with 17 bases between. CDR3 in amino acids: CASSYNLWGGLNTEAFF. The CDR3 DNA reads as TGTGCCAGCAGTTATAATCTCTGGGGGGGTCTGAACACTGAAGCTTTCTTT.

Only a few counts were recorded for this clonotype. DNA for the CDR3: TGTGCCAGCAGCTTTGGGGAAGGAGGCGAGCAGTACTTC. This sequence encodes CASSFGEGGEQYF. The chain recombines TRBV5-4 with TRBJ2-7; a possible D gene is TRBD2 (5 bases). V shed 2 bases and J shed 6 bases, with 12 bases lying between them. Per germline, CDR1 SGHNT and CDR2 YYREEE (reference sequence). The CDR3 spans 13 residues. Full variable domain (outside the CDR3, taken from reference TRBV5-4 and TRBJ2-7): ETGVTQSPTHLIKTRGQQVTLRCSSQSGHNTVSWYQQALGQGPQFIFQYYREEENGRGNFPPRFSGLQFPNYSSELNVNALELDDSALYLCASSFGEGGEQYFGPGTRLTVT.

The chain joins TRBV15 to TRBJ1-4; tentatively, D is TRBD1 (6 bases). Germline-derived CDR1 and CDR2 are LNHNV and YYDKDF (reference sequence). The CDR3 has 12 amino acids. Trimming shortened V by 4 bases and J by 13 bases, and 13 bases separated the two germline ends. The CDR3 protein is CATSIPRGGLFF. Here the CDR3 DNA reads TGTGCCACCAGCATCCCCAGGGGAGGACTGTTTTTT.

The chain uses TRBV4-2 and TRBJ2-1; TRBD2 agrees at 7 bases. V lost 6 bases to trimming and J lost 4 bases; unmatched junction nucleotides: 18. Per the germline V gene, CDR1 is LGHNA and CDR2 is YNFKEQ. This CDR3 is 18 amino acids long. This chain's CDR3 is CASSLKWGGGTDYNEQFF. The CDR3 DNA is TGTGCCAGCAGTCTCAAGTGGGGGGGAGGGACCGATTACAATGAGCAGTTCTTC.

The V gene is TRBV6-1, the J gene TRBJ2-3; possible D gene TRBD1, 6 bases. V was clipped by 5 bases and J by 2 bases, with 14 bases between them. The CDR3 has 15 amino acids. Per the germline V gene, CDR1 is MNHNS and CDR2 is SASEGT. The chain's CDR3 is CASSQGLRPTDTQYF. The CDR3 region has the DNA TGTGCCAGCAGTCAGGGGCTCCGCCCCACAGATACGCAGTATTTT.

The genes are TRBV29-1 and TRBJ2-3; the match to TRBD2 covers 11 bases. In germline, CDR1 is SQVTM, CDR2 ANQGSEA. The J segment lost 1 base and the V segment lost 3 bases, leaving 6 bases of the junction unmatched. The CDR3 is 16 residues long. The CDR3 bases are TGCAGCGTTGAGCGAACACTAGCGGGGGGCACAGATACGCAGTATTTT. Translating it yields CSVERTLAGGTDTQYF.

This clonotype was seen only a few times. CDR3 sequence: CASSLYGTGSYEQYF. The CDR3 coding sequence is TGTGCCAGCAGCTTATATGGGACAGGGTCCTACGAGCAGTACTTC. The chain joins TRBV11-2 to TRBJ2-7, with 9 positions matching TRBD1. Germline CDR1 and CDR2: SGHAT and FQNNGV. The CDR3 is 15 amino acids. V trimming: 2 bases; J trimming: 1 base; junction bases outside the gene matches: 3.

This clonotype appeared many times. The J gene is TRBJ1-5, the V gene TRBV29-1; 7 bases line up with TRBD1. The CDR3 totals 14 residues. Germline CDR1 and CDR2: SQVTM and ANQGSEA. With V trimmed by 4 bases and J by 4 bases, 7 bases remained unmatched. CDR3 sequence reads: CSVAGTDPNQPQHF. Here the CDR3 DNA reads TGCAGCGTTGCAGGGACAGACCCAAATCAGCCCCAGCATTTT.

The chain combines TRBV4-3 with TRBJ2-3, with 9 bases matching TRBD1. J was trimmed by 2 bases and V by 1 base; bases with no gene match: 4. This CDR3 contains 16 residues. Germline lookup yields CDR1 LGHNA and CDR2 YSLEER. This CDR3 is CASSQGTGVSTDTQYF. The CDR3 DNA reads as TGCGCCAGCAGCCAAGGGACAGGGGTTTCCACAGATACGCAGTATTTT.

This clonotype was seen only a few times. The rearrangement uses TRBV20-1 and TRBJ2-3; weak D call: TRBD2 (6 bases). CDR3 size: 14 residues. Germline CDR1 and CDR2: DFQATT and SNEGSKA (reference sequence). V was shortened by 6 bases and J by 4 bases, with 17 bases between the two germline ends. DNA for the CDR3: TGCAGTGCCCGGCGTCCGGGAGCCCCAGATACGCAGTATTTT. Translating gives CSARRPGAPDTQYF.

This chain links TRBV6-2 or TRBV6-3 with TRBJ2-2; D not certain. Trimming left V 6 bases short and J 5 bases short, with 19 bases between. Per the germline V gene, CDR1 is MNHEY and CDR2 is SVGEGT. There are 16 residues in the CDR3. The CDR3, as DNA: TGTGCCAGCAGAACCGGGTCCATAACACAGACCGGGGAGCTGTTTTTT. This sequence encodes CASRTGSITQTGELFF.

This clonotype was detected only a few times. The V call is TRBV12-3 or TRBV12-4, the J call TRBJ2-3, with 8 bases aligning to TRBD2. The CDR3 extends over 15 amino acids. The V gene end was trimmed by 3 bases and the J gene end by 2 bases; junction bases not matched to a gene: 4. CDR3 DNA: TGTGCCAGCAGTTTCGGCGGGGGGTACACAGATACGCAGTATTTT. This codes for CASSFGGGYTDTQYF.

In this sample, this clonotype turned up a few times. The chain links TRBV5-1 to TRBJ2-5; no reliable D call. V gave up 5 bases and J gave up 2 bases, with 10 bases separating them. Germline values: CDR1 SGHRS, CDR2 YFSETQ. The CDR3 is made up of 13 amino acids. The CDR3 region is CASRLSPQETQYF. The CDR3 nucleotides read TGCGCCAGCAGATTGAGTCCTCAAGAGACCCAGTACTTC. The whole variable domain, filled in from reference TRBV5-1 and TRBJ2-5, reads KAGVTQTPRYLIKTRGQQVTLSCSPISGHRSVSWYQQTPGQGLQFLFEYFSETQRNKGNFPGRFSGRQFSNSRSEMNVSTLELGDSALYLCASRLSPQETQYFGPGTRLLVL.

V usage is TRBV15 and J usage is TRBJ1-5; D is undetermined. Between the trimmed V and J ends, which lost 11 bases and 1 base, there was a span of 15 bases. This CDR3 region has 14 residues. Per the germline V gene, CDR1 is LNHNV and CDR2 is YYDKDF (reference sequence). The CDR3 DNA follows: TGTGCCGTAGGAAGGCCCCCAAGCAATCAGCCCCAGCATTTT. As protein: CAVGRPPSNQPQHF.

This chain connects TRBV2 to TRBJ1-2; possibly TRBD1 for D (5 bases). This CDR3 spans 13 amino acids. Deletions cut 4 bases from V and 6 bases from J, with 12 bases between. The germline CDR1 and CDR2 sequences are SNHLY and FYNNEI. CDR3: CASSAGALNGYTF. The DNA of the CDR3 is TGTGCCAGCAGTGCCGGGGCCCTCAATGGCTACACCTTC.

This chain links TRBV4-2 with TRBJ1-5; a possible D gene is TRBD1 (5 bases). This CDR3 has 16 residues. Deletions cut 4 bases from V and 7 bases from J, with 20 bases between. Per germline, CDR1 LGHNA and CDR2 YNFKEQ. The CDR3 region is CASSPSAERGRQPQHF. CDR3 coding DNA: TGTGCCAGCAGCCCCTCGGCAGAGCGGGGACGACAGCCCCAGCATTTT.

This clonotype was observed a few times. This chain uses TRBV4-3 with TRBJ2-2, with 11 bases that match TRBD2. Germline CDR1 reads LGHNA; CDR2 reads YSLEER. Trimming removed 0 bases from V and 2 bases from J; junction bases left unmatched: 5. CDR3 length: 18 amino acids. DNA for the CDR3: TGCGCCAGCAGCCAAGATCGACTAGCGGGGACTAACACCGGGGAGCTGTTTTTT. It yields the protein CASSQDRLAGTNTGELFF.

This sequence joins TRBV10-3 and TRBJ2-1; TRBD1 or TRBD2 may be the D gene (5 bases each). The CDR3 length is 13 residues. Germline V gives CDR1 ENHRY, CDR2 SYGVKD. The CDR3 sequence: CAARAGSHNEQFF. CDR3 in DNA: TGTGCAGCCAGGGCTGGGAGTCACAATGAGCAGTTCTTC.

This clonotype was counted ten times or more. The chain combines TRBV7-6 with TRBJ1-6; maybe TRBD1 (6 bases). Looked up from germline, CDR1 is SGHVS and CDR2 is FNYEAQ. This CDR3 is built from 15 residues. Trimming cost V 0 bases and J 7 bases, with 10 bases left between them. CDR3 sequence: CASSLAARGNSPLHF. The CDR3 DNA follows: TGTGCCAGCAGCTTAGCGGCGAGGGGGAATTCACCCCTCCACTTT.

This clonotype turned up a few times. The chain's CDR3 is CASSLTTGTTNSPLHF. CDR3 nucleotide sequence: TGCGCCAGCAGCCTCACGACCGGGACAACCAATTCACCCCTCCACTTT. This chain connects TRBV4-3 to TRBJ1-6; a weak D match, TRBD1 (6 bases). CDR1 LGHNA and CDR2 YSLEER come from the germline V gene. Trimming shortened V by 4 bases and J by 7 bases, and 17 bases separated the two germline ends. This CDR3 spans 16 amino acids.

This chain uses TRBV10-3 with TRBJ1-1; 9 bases align to TRBD1. This CDR3 region has 13 residues. V gave up 6 bases and J gave up 7 bases; unmatched junction bases: 6. Per the germline V gene, CDR1 is ENHRY and CDR2 is SYGVKD. CDR3 residues: CAIRPMTGGEAFF. The CDR3 region has the DNA TGTGCCATCAGACCGATGACAGGGGGTGAAGCTTTCTTT.

This clonotype was found a few times. This chain uses TRBV24-1 with TRBJ2-1, with 11 nucleotides matching TRBD2. Germline V lookup: CDR1 KGHDR, CDR2 SFDVKD. This CDR3 comprises 15 residues. The V gene end was trimmed by 7 bases and the J gene end by 7 bases; junction bases not matched to a gene: 8. CDR3 in DNA: TGTGCCACCAGGGATAGCGGGAGGGCCAGAAATGAGCAGTTCTTC. It encodes CATRDSGRARNEQFF.

The rearrangement joins TRBV20-1 to TRBJ1-5, with no clear D. V was clipped by 8 bases and J by 2 bases, with 10 bases between them. Germline V gene sequence: CDR1 DFQATT, CDR2 SNEGSKA (reference sequence). CDR3 length: 12 amino acids. CDR3 sequence (DNA): TGCAGTACCGTCGTGGGCAATCAGCCCCAGCATTTT. Translated, it gives CSTVVGNQPQHF.

The genes are TRBV15 and TRBJ2-1; 8 bases agree with TRBD2. CDR3 length: 13 residues. V lost 2 bases, J lost 9 bases, and 3 bases stayed unmatched. Germline V CDR1 and CDR2: LNHNV, YYDKDF (reference sequence). The CDR3 sequence is CATSRRTSSEQFF. The CDR3 bases are TGTGCCACCAGCAGACGGACTAGCAGTGAGCAGTTCTTC. Full variable domain (missing parts from reference TRBV15 and TRBJ2-1): DAMVIQNPRYQVTQFGKPVTLSCSQTLNHNVMYWYQQKSSQAPKLLFHYYDKDFNNEADTPDNFQSRRPNTSFCFLDIRSPGLGDTAMYLCATSRRTSSEQFFGPGTRLTVL.

This clonotype has only a few counts. This chain connects TRBV12-3 or TRBV12-4 to TRBJ2-5, with D possibly matching TRBD1 (5 bases). V was clipped by 3 bases and J by 5 bases, with 16 bases between them. This CDR3 is 15 amino acids long. The chain's CDR3 is CASSLGPQGRETQYF. The CDR3, as DNA: TGTGCCAGCAGTTTGGGGCCCCAGGGCCGGGAGACCCAGTACTTC.

This chain joins TRBV9 and TRBJ2-3; 10 bases fit TRBD1. Trimming took 4 bases from V and 0 from J; bases not matched to a gene: 5. From germline, CDR1 is SGDLS and CDR2 YYNGEE. The CDR3 loop spans 16 amino acids. This chain's CDR3 is CASSHGTGVSTDTQYF. CDR3 DNA sequence: TGTGCCAGCAGCCACGGGACAGGGGTGAGCACAGATACGCAGTATTTT.

This clonotype was detected a few times. At one boundary the junction diverges from the germline segment, which might be a read error. This rearrangement joins TRBV7-7 to TRBJ2-3; the D is unclear. The CDR3 contains 16 residues. The germline V gene encodes CDR1 SSHAT and CDR2 FNYEAQ (reference sequence). This CDR3 reads CASSLGTSQSTDTQYF. CDR3 DNA sequence: TGTGCTAGCAGCTTAGGTACCTCCCAAAGCACAGATACGCAGTATTTT.

This sequence joins TRBV12-3 or TRBV12-4 and TRBJ2-7; TRBD2 matches at 7 bases. This CDR3 comprises 14 residues. V lost 5 bases and J lost 3; bases outside the gene matches: 7. The CDR3 spells CASSIRTSVYEQYF. The CDR3 DNA follows: TGTGCCAGCAGTATAAGAACTAGCGTCTACGAGCAGTACTTC.

This clonotype has a handful of counts. The chain recombines TRBV11-2 with TRBJ2-7; 8 nucleotides match TRBD1. The ends lost 3 bases at V and 3 bases at J; junction bases unmatched: 1. Germline CDR1 SGHAT, CDR2 FQNNGV. This CDR3 has 13 amino acids. The CDR3 DNA follows: TGTGCCAGCAGCTTTGACAGGGGCTACGAGCAGTACTTC. Translated, it gives CASSFDRGYEQYF. Based on the CDR3 plus reference TRBV11-2 and TRBJ2-7, the full variable domain is EAGVAQSPRYKIIEKRQSVAFWCNPISGHATLYWYQQILGQGPKLLIQFQNNGVVDDSQLPKDRFSAERLKGVDSTLKIQPAKLEDSAVYLCASSFDRGYEQYFGPGTRLTVT.